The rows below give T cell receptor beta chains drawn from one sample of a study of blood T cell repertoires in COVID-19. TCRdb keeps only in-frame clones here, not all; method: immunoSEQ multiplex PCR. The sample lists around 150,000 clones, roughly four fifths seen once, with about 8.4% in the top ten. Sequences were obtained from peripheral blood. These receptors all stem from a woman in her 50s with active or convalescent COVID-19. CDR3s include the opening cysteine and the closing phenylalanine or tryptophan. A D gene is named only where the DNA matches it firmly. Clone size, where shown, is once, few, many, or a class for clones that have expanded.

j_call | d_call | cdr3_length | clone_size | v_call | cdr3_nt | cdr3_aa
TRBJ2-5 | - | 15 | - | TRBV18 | TGTGCCAGCTCACCAATTTCGGGTTCCCAAGAGACCCAGTACTTC | CASSPISGSQETQYF
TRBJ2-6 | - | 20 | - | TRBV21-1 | TGTGCCAGCACCAAACTCTTAGACAGTACCAGCAACTCTGGGGCCAACGTCCTGACTTTC | CASTKLLDSTSNSGANVLTF
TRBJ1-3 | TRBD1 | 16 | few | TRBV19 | TGTGCCAGTAGTACTCGGACAGGGACGACTGGAAACACCATATATTTT | CASSTRTGTTGNTIYF
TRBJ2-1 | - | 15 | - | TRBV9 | TGTGCCAGCAGCGTAGGGCTAGAGATAGGAAATGAGCAGTTCTTC | CASSVGLEIGNEQFF
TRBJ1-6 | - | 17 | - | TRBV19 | TGTGCCAGTAGTATTCAGGGCAGCAGCTCCTATAATTCACCCCTCCACTTT | CASSIQGSSSYNSPLHF
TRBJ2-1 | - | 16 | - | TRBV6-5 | TGTGCCAGCAGTTACAAGGCGGGTAGCTCCTACAATGAGCAGTTCTTC | CASSYKAGSSYNEQFF
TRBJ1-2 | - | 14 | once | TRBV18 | TGTGCCAGCTCACCTTTTGAGGGTCACTATGGCTACACCTTC | CASSPFEGHYGYTF
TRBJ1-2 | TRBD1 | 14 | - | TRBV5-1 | TGCGCCAGCAGCCCTGACAGGGTGGAATATGGCTACACCTTC | CASSPDRVEYGYTF
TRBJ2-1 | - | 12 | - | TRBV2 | TGTGCCAGCAGTACACCCCTCCGAGAGCAGTTCTTC | CASSTPLREQFF
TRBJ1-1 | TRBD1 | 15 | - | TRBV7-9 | TGTGCCAGCAGCTCAGACAGGGGGTCGAACACTGAAGCTTTCTTT | CASSSDRGSNTEAFF
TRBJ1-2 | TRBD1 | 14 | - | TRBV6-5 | TGTGCCAGCAGTCCAGGACAGGGCCTCTATGGCTACACCTTC | CASSPGQGLYGYTF
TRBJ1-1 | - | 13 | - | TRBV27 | TGTGCCAGCAGTTTTCCAGGGCAGATTGAAGCTTTCTTT | CASSFPGQIEAFF
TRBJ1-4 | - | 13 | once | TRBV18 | TGTGCCAGCTCACCAGGGCTTAATGAAAAACTGTTTTTT | CASSPGLNEKLFF
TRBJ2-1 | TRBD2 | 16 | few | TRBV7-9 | TGTGCCAGCAGCCGCGCCGGGACTAGCGGGGCAAATGAGCAGTTCTTC | CASSRAGTSGANEQFF
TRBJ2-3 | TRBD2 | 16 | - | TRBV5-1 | TGCGCCAGCAGCACGGGACTACCTTTTAGCACAGATACGCAGTATTTT | CASSTGLPFSTDTQYF
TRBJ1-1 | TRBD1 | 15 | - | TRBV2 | TGTGCCAGCAAAAAGGAAAGGACAGGGAGTGCTGAAGCTTTCTTT | CASKKERTGSAEAFF
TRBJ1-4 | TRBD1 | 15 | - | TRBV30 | TGTGCCTGGAGTGTAGGTGGGACAGGGGGGAGCAAACTGTTTTTT | CAWSVGGTGGSKLFF
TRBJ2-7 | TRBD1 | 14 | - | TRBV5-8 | TGTGCCAGCAGCTTCGGGACAGGGAGCTACGAGCAGTACTTC | CASSFGTGSYEQYF
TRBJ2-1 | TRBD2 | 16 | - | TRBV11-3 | TGTGCCAGCAGCTTAGGGGGCGCGGGAGGGCGAGGGGAGCAGTTCTTC | CASSLGGAGGRGEQFF
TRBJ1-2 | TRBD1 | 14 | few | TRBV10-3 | TGTGCCATAAGGCCCCGGACAGGGGAGGATGGCTACACCTTC | CAIRPRTGEDGYTF
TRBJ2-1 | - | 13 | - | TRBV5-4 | TGTGCCAGCAGATTCCAGGGTTACAATGAGCAGTTCTTC | CASRFQGYNEQFF
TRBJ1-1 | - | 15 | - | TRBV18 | TGTGCCAGCTCACTAAGACAGACCATGAACACTGAAGCTTTCTTT | CASSLRQTMNTEAFF
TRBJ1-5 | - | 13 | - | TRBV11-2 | TGTGCCAGCAGCCCGACAGCACAAGGGCCCCAGCATTTT | CASSPTAQGPQHF
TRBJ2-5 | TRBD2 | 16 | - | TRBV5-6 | TGTGCCAGCAGCTCGGGACGACTAGCGGGCCAAGAGACCCAGTACTTC | CASSSGRLAGQETQYF
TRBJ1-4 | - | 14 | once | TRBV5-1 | TGCGCCAGCAGCCCTTCTACGGGTAATGAAAAACTGTTTTTT | CASSPSTGNEKLFF
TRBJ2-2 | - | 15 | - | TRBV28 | TGTGCCAGCAACCTCCCGCCAGTGAACACCGGGGAGCTGTTTTTT | CASNLPPVNTGELFF
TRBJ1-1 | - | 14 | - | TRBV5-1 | TGCGCCAGCAGCTTGGACCGGGGGAACACTGAAGCTTTCTTT | CASSLDRGNTEAFF
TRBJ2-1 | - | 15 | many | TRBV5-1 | TGCGCCAGCAGCTTTGGGACGGGACTGCTCAATGAGCAGTTCTTC | CASSFGTGLLNEQFF
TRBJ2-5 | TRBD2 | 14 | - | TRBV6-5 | TGTGCCAGCAGTTCCGGGACTAGCGGGGCGACCCAGTACTTC | CASSSGTSGATQYF
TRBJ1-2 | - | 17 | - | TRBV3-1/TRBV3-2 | TGTGCCAGCAGCCGAGGCGGACGTCCAGGGTTTTACTATGGCTACACCTTC | CASSRGGRPGFYYGYTF
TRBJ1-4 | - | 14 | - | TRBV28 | TGTGCCAGCAGACTGGGAGCAACTAATGAAAAACTGTTTTTT | CASRLGATNEKLFF
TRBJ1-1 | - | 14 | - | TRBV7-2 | TGTGCCAGCAGCTCGACAGTCATGAACACTGAAGCTTTCTTT | CASSSTVMNTEAFF
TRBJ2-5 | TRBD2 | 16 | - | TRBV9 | TGTGCCAGCAGCGTAGGAACTAGCGGGGGTCAAGAGACCCAGTACTTC | CASSVGTSGGQETQYF
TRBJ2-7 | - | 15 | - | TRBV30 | TGTGCCTGGAGTAGGATAAAGGGGAGGTCCTACGAGCAGTACTTC | CAWSRIKGRSYEQYF
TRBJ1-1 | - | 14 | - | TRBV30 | TGTGCCTGGAGGGGAGCCGGGGGGAACACTGAAGCTTTCTTT | CAWRGAGGNTEAFF
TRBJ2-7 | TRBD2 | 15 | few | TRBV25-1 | TGTGCCAGCAGTGAGACGGGGAGGGCCTTCTACGAGCAGTACTTC | CASSETGRAFYEQYF
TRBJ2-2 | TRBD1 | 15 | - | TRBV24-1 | TGTGCCACCAGCAGTGACAGGGGGCTAACCGGGGAGCTGTTTTTT | CATSSDRGLTGELFF
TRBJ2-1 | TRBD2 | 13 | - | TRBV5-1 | TGCGCCAGCCAGATAGCGGGGGTCGATGAGCAGTTCTTC | CASQIAGVDEQFF
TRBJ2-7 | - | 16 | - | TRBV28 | TGTGCCAGCAGTCCTGCAGGTAGGGGCCGCAGGTCCACTCAGTACTTC | CASSPAGRGRRSTQYF
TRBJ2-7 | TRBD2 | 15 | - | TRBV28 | TGTGCCAGCAGTTTATTATACGGCGGGAGTAACGAGCAGTACTTC | CASSLLYGGSNEQYF
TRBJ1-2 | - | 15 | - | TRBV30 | TGTGCCTGGAGTCCTTACGGCAGGGAGCGGGATGGCTACACCTTC | CAWSPYGRERDGYTF
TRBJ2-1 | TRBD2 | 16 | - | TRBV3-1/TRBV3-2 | TGTGCCAGCAGCCAAGACTTTGTGACTAGCGCGGCTGAGCAGTTCTTC | CASSQDFVTSAAEQFF
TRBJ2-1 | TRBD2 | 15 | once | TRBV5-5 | TGTGCCAGCAGCTTGGTGGGGGGGTCCTACAATGAGCAGTTCTTC | CASSLVGGSYNEQFF